The rows below give T cell receptor beta chains drawn from one sample of a study of CD8+ T cells in alopecia areata. The table came from immunoSEQ multiplex PCR; TCRdb's copy has only in-frame clones and leaves some out. The repertoire consists of about 100,000 clones, with almost 60% occurring once and the leading ten covering 20% to 25%. Material: CD8+ T cells sorted from blood. These receptors were taken from a human donor in good health. CDR3s include the opening cysteine and the closing phenylalanine or tryptophan. The D gene is left open where the match is weak. A row's size may be missing; if present it is once, few, many or a size class.

>few|TRBJ2-5|NA|TRBV13
CASSLGNSYVGQYF
TGTGCCAGCAGCCTTGGGAATTCCTACGTCGGCCAGTACTTC
>NA|TRBJ1-2|TRBD1|TRBV11-2
CASSSTGDYGYTF
TGTGCCAGCAGCTCGACAGGGGACTATGGCTACACCTTC
>NA|TRBJ2-3|NA|TRBV9
CASSPMGGNTDTQYF
TGTGCCAGCAGCCCGATGGGTGGAAACACAGATACGCAGTATTTT
>NA|TRBJ2-2|NA|TRBV13
CASTTLGDYTGELFF
TGTGCCAGCACTACCCTCGGGGATTACACCGGGGAGCTGTTTTTT
>many|TRBJ1-1|NA|TRBV10-3
CAIRPPIERSEAFF
TGTGCCATCAGGCCACCAATAGAACGGAGTGAAGCTTTCTTT
>few|TRBJ2-3|NA|TRBV30
CAWSPGFTDTQYF
TGTGCCTGGAGTCCGGGTTTCACAGATACGCAGTATTTT
>NA|TRBJ2-7|NA|TRBV30
CAWGPHEQYF
TGTGCCTGGGGACCCCACGAGCAGTACTTC
>many|TRBJ2-6|TRBD1|TRBV29-1
CSVSTGGSSSGANVLTF
TGCAGCGTCAGCACAGGGGGCTCCAGCTCTGGGGCCAACGTCCTGACTTTC
>NA|TRBJ1-3|NA|TRBV27
CASSTSGRVFSGNTIYF
TGTGCCAGCAGTACCTCAGGCCGAGTGTTCTCTGGAAACACCATATATTTT
>few|TRBJ2-5|NA|TRBV5-6
CASSLTAIRGLETQYF
TGTGCCAGCAGCTTGACCGCCATAAGGGGTTTGGAGACCCAGTACTTC
>NA|TRBJ1-5|NA|TRBV27
CASSFGGLNQPQHF
TGTGCCAGCAGTTTCGGTGGGCTGAATCAGCCCCAGCATTTT
>few|TRBJ2-5|TRBD2|TRBV6-5
CASSYSAGGYLETQYF
TGTGCCAGCAGTTACTCGGCGGGGGGGTATCTAGAGACCCAGTACTTC
>NA|TRBJ2-7|TRBD1|TRBV2
CASTGQGYEQYF
TGTGCCAGCACGGGACAGGGGTACGAGCAGTACTTC
>NA|TRBJ2-5|TRBD1|TRBV7-9
CASSFGTGPSETQYF
TGTGCCAGCAGCTTTGGGACAGGCCCTTCGGAGACCCAGTACTTC
>many|TRBJ2-2|NA|TRBV28
CASSSSPGNTGELFF
NA
>NA|TRBJ1-1|NA|TRBV7-3
CASSLLGSGHTEAFF
TGTGCCAGCAGCTTATTAGGATCGGGTCACACTGAAGCTTTCTTT
>few|TRBJ1-1|NA|TRBV5-4
CASSLWAGRGYTEAFF
TGTGCCAGCAGCTTGTGGGCAGGGCGAGGGTACACTGAAGCTTTCTTT
>NA|TRBJ1-1|NA|TRBV27
CASSLQLNTEAFF
TGTGCCAGCAGTTTACAGTTAAACACTGAAGCTTTCTTT
>NA|TRBJ2-2|TRBD2|TRBV4-3
CASSQDRTGGLTGELFF
TGCGCCAGCAGCCAAGATCGTACGGGGGGGCTTACCGGGGAGCTGTTTTTT
>few|TRBJ2-7|NA|TRBV2
CASSEAEDYEQYF
TGTGCCAGCAGTGAGGCAGAGGACTACGAGCAGTACTTC